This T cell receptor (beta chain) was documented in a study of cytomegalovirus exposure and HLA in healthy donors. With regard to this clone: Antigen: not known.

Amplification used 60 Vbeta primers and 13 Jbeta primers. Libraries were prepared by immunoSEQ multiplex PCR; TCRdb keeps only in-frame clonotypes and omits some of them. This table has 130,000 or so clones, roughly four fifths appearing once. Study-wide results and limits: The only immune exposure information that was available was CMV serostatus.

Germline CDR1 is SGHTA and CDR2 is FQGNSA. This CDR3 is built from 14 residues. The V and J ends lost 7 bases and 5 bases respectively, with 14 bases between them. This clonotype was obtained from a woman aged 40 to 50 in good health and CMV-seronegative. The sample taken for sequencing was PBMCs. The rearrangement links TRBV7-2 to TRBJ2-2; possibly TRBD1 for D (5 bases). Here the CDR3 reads CASTPGYITGELFF. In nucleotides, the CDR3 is TGTGCCAGCACCCCAGGGTACATAACCGGGGAGCTGTTTTTT.